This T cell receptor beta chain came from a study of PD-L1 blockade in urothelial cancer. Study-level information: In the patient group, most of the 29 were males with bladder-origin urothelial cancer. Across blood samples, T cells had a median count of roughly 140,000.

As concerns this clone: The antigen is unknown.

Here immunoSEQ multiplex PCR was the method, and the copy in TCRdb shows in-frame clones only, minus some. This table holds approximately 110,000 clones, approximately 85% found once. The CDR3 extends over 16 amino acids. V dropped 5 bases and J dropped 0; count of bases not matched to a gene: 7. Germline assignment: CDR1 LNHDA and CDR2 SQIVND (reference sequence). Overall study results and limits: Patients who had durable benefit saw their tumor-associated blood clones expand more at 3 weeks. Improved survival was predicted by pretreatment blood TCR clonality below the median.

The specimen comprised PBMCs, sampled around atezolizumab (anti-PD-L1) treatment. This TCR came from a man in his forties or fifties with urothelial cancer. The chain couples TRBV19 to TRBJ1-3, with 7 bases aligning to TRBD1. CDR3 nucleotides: TGTGCCAGTAGTCGGGGGACAGCTTTCTCTGGAAACACCATATATTTT. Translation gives CASSRGTAFSGNTIYF.